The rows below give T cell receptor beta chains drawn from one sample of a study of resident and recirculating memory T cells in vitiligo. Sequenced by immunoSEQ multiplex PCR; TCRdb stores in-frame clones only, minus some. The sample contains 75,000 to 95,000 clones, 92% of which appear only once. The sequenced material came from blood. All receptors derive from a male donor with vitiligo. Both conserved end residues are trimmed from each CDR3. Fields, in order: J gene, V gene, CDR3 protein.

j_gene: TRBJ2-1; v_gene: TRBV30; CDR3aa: AWSPPSGGEQF
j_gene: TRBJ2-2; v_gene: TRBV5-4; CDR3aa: ASSFSRGTGELF
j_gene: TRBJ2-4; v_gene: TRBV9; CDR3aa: ASSPGTGVQNIQY
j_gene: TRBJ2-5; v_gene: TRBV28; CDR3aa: ARGPPPRGYQETQY
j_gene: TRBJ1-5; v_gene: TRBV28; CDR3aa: ASRTSGTGGRQPQH
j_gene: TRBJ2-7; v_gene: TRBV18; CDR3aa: ASSRGTSGNYEQY
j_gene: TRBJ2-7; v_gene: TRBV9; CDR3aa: ASSVGQGTYEQY
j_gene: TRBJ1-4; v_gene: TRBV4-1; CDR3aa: ASSHPRDRNEKLF
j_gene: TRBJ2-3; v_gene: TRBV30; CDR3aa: AWSGGLAGFPDTQY
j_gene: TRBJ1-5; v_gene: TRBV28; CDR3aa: ASSLSRVRVSNQPQH